The next 16 T cell receptor beta chains were all read from a single sample in a study of T cells in Graves' hyperthyroidism and ophthalmopathy. Amplified TCR beta CDR3 regions came from RNA transcripts. The HTBI primer set served for first-round RT-PCR of the TCR CDR3. TCRdb passed the multiplex PCR reads through MiXCR, listing each CDR3 protein once. In the table there are about 520,000 distinct CDR3 sequences, around 24% of which are singletons. Material: blood. Source of these receptors: a woman aged 25 to 39 with Graves' ophthalmopathy.

This clonotype has a count of ten or more. The J gene is TRBJ1-1, the V gene TRBV19; D gene uncertain. Germline V CDR1 and CDR2: LNHDA, SQIVND (reference sequence). CDR3 length: 11 amino acids. The V gene lost 6 bases and the J gene lost 4 bases, with 6 bases spanning the gap. The CDR3 protein is CASRSGTEAFF. Written as DNA, the CDR3 is TGTGCCAGTAGGTCGGGCACTGAAGCTTTCTTT. Combining the CDR3 with reference TRBV19 and TRBJ1-1 gives the whole variable domain DGGITQSPKYLFRKEGQNVTLSCEQNLNHDAMYWYRQDPGQGLRLIYYSQIVNDFQKGDIAEGYSVSREKKESFPLTVTSAQKNPTAFYLCASRSGTEAFFGQGTRLTVV.

This clonotype was found many times. Here the CDR3 reads CASTGTELREQYF. The CDR3 DNA is TGTGCCAGCACCGGGACAGAGCTCAGGGAGCAGTACTTC. The chain uses TRBV6-1 and TRBJ2-7; 7 positions match TRBD1. Trimming at V came to 7 bases and at J to 7 bases, leaving 10 bases not matched to a gene. The CDR3 has 13 residues. Germline V gene sequence: CDR1 MNHNS, CDR2 SASEGT.

V gene TRBV11-1 combines with J gene TRBJ1-3; D is undetermined. Germline CDR1 reads SGHAT; CDR2 reads FQDESV (reference sequence). The CDR3 runs to 16 residues. Trimming stripped 5 bases from V and 0 bases from J, with 14 bases between. The CDR3 here is CASSPRPPISGNTIYF. Here the CDR3 DNA reads TGTGCCAGCAGCCCCCGACCGCCGATCTCTGGAAACACCATATATTTT.

This clonotype came up many times. The chain links TRBV7-9 to TRBJ1-3; tentative D call: TRBD1 (5 bases). CDR3 length equals 13 residues. V lost 7 bases, J lost 2 bases, and 9 bases lay in between. Germline CDR1 is SEHNR and CDR2 is FQNEAQ (reference sequence). The CDR3 here is CASNTGPGNTIYF. The CDR3 nucleotides are TGTGCCAGCAACACGGGACCTGGAAACACCATATATTTT.

The genes are TRBV4-1 and TRBJ1-5; no clear D. V was cut by 0 bases and J by 1 base, with 7 bases left in between. The CDR3 sequence is 15 residues long. The germline V gene encodes CDR1 MGHRA and CDR2 YSYEKL. The CDR3 DNA reads as TGCGCCAGCAGCCAAGATCTCTTCAGCAATCAGCCCCAGCATTTT. It yields the protein CASSQDLFSNQPQHF.

The chain has TRBV11-2 and TRBJ2-1; TRBD2 matches 9 bases. The CDR3 is made up of 17 amino acids. Germline V gene data show CDR1 as SGHAT and CDR2 as FQNNGV. V shed 2 bases and J 0 bases; nucleotides not matched to a gene: 5. CDR3 DNA sequence: TGTGCCAGCAGCTTACAAGCGGGGGGATACTCCTACAATGAGCAGTTCTTC. Translated: CASSLQAGGYSYNEQFF.

The genes are TRBV13 and TRBJ2-7; 7 positions agree with TRBD2. The CDR3 length is 14 residues. Germline assignment: CDR1 PRHDT and CDR2 FYEKMQ (reference sequence). The V segment lost 8 bases and the J segment 3 bases; nucleotides outside the gene matches: 10. CDR3 coding DNA: TGTGCCAGCGAATCATGGGGGACTAACTACGAGCAGTACTTC. As protein: CASESWGTNYEQYF.

The chain links TRBV25-1 to TRBJ1-1; D is unclear. The CDR3 length is 13 residues. The V gene's germline CDR1 is MGHDK and CDR2 SYGVNS. The V gene lost 4 bases and the J gene lost 5 bases, with 11 bases spanning the gap. CDR3 sequence reads: CASSVALGTEAFF. The CDR3, as DNA: TGTGCCAGCAGTGTGGCCCTGGGAACTGAAGCTTTCTTT. Full variable domain (remainder filled in from reference TRBV25-1 and TRBJ1-1): EADIYQTPRYLVIGTGKKITLECSQTMGHDKMYWYQQDPGMELHLIHYSYGVNSTEKGDLSSESTVSRIRTEHFPLTLESARPSHTSQYLCASSVALGTEAFFGQGTRLTVV.

Points on this clonotype: A read error is possible here, since a much larger clone lies one base away. The rearrangement joins TRBV6-5 to TRBJ1-6; D gene unclear. Germline V lookup: CDR1 MNHEY, CDR2 SVGAGI. The CDR3 extends over 15 amino acids. CDR3 sequence reads: CTSIRKGSYNSPLHF. CDR3 nucleotide sequence: TGTACCAGCATTAGGAAAGGCTCCTATAATTCACCCCTCCACTTT.

The chain has TRBV7-9 and TRBJ2-7, with 11 bases matching TRBD1. Unmatched junction bases numbered 7, after V lost 5 bases and J lost 4 bases. This CDR3 is 15 amino acids long. Germline V CDR1 and CDR2: SEHNR, FQNEAQ (reference sequence). The CDR3 DNA is TGTGCCAGCAGCCACCGGGACAGGGGGTCTTACGAGCAGTACTTC. Translated: CASSHRDRGSYEQYF. The full variable domain, its missing parts supplied by reference TRBV7-9 and TRBJ2-7, is DTGVSQNPRHKITKRGQNVTFRCDPISEHNRLYWYRQTLGQGPEFLTYFQNEAQLEKSRLLSDRFSAERPKGSFSTLEIQRTEQGDSAMYLCASSHRDRGSYEQYFGPGTRLTVT.

The chain links TRBV6-1 to TRBJ1-5, with 8 positions matching TRBD1. The CDR3 is made up of 15 amino acids. CDR1 is MNHNS, CDR2 SASEGT, per germline. The J segment lost 4 bases and the V segment lost 7 bases, leaving 9 bases of the junction unmatched. The CDR3 coding sequence is TGTGCCAGCACCAGGGGGCAGGGATGGAATCAGCCCCAGCATTTT. The encoded protein is CASTRGQGWNQPQHF.

This clonotype was recorded at least ten times. The V gene is TRBV27, the J gene TRBJ2-7, with 8 bases that match TRBD2. Trimming at V came to 11 bases and at J to 0 bases, leaving 6 bases not matched to a gene. CDR1 and CDR2 (germline): MNHEY, SMNVEV (reference sequence). The CDR3 length is 13 residues. The CDR3 reads CAVALAGSYEQYF. CDR3 DNA sequence: TGTGCCGTGGCCCTAGCGGGCTCCTACGAGCAGTACTTC.

This clonotype was observed many times. This rearrangement joins TRBV24-1 to TRBJ2-7; D is possibly TRBD1 or TRBD2 (5 bases each). Trimming left V 4 bases short and J 2 bases short, with 17 bases between. This CDR3 contains 16 residues. The germline V gene has CDR1 KGHDR and CDR2 SFDVKD. The CDR3 DNA is TGTGCCACCAGTGACGGGGACGGACGGATGGCCTACGAGCAGTACTTC. Its protein product is CATSDGDGRMAYEQYF.

This clonotype occurred many times. The rearrangement links TRBV30 to TRBJ1-5, with D possibly being TRBD1 (5 bases). V lost 1 base and J lost 7, with 14 bases in between. Germline V gene data show CDR1 as GTSNPN and CDR2 as SVGIG (reference sequence). The CDR3 extends over 14 amino acids. The CDR3 protein is CAWSENTGGQPQHF. In nucleotides, the CDR3 is TGTGCCTGGAGTGAAAATACAGGCGGGCAGCCCCAGCATTTT.

This clonotype was counted many times. This chain connects TRBV28 to TRBJ2-7; D remains ambiguous. The CDR3 has 14 amino acids. Per the germline V gene, CDR1 is MDHEN and CDR2 is SYDVKM. The V end was cut by 0 bases, the J end by 6 bases, with 12 bases between. The chain's CDR3 is CASSLWDRLSEQYF. The CDR3 region has the DNA TGTGCCAGCAGTTTATGGGACCGCTTGTCCGAGCAGTACTTC. Drawing the rest from reference TRBV28 and TRBJ2-7, the complete variable domain is DVKVTQSSRYLVKRTGEKVFLECVQDMDHENMFWYRQDPGLGLRLIYFSYDVKMKEKGDIPEGYSVSREKKERFSLILESASTNQTSMYLCASSLWDRLSEQYFGPGTRLTVT.

This clonotype was counted at least ten times. The V gene is TRBV6-1, the J gene TRBJ1-1, with D unclear. This CDR3 region has 14 residues. The germline V gene has CDR1 MNHNS and CDR2 SASEGT. With 6 bases removed from V and 11 bases from J, the gap between germline ends came to 22 bases. Written as DNA, the CDR3 is TGTGCCAGCAGCCGCCTTTTGGAGTCAGCCCCGGCTTTCTTT. Translated, it gives CASSRLLESAPAFF.